The text below deals with one T cell receptor beta chain. These data originate in a study of T cell changes during pregnancy in multiple sclerosis. TCRdb keeps only in-frame clones here, not all; method: immunoSEQ multiplex PCR. The sample carries 56,000 or so clones, about 91% recorded once. This CDR3 comprises 15 residues. V shed 2 bases and J shed 2 bases, with 12 bases lying between them. CDR1 is SGHTA and CDR2 is FQGNSA in the germline V gene. The rearrangement joins TRBV7-2 to TRBJ1-1; D is undetermined. Sequenced here: peripheral blood, sampled after pregnancy. This TCR was recovered from a female donor with multiple sclerosis, enrolled in a pregnancy study. In DNA, the CDR3 is TGTGCCAGCAGCTTATCCGGCGGCGAAAACACTGAAGCTTTCTTT. It is translated as CASSLSGGENTEAFF.